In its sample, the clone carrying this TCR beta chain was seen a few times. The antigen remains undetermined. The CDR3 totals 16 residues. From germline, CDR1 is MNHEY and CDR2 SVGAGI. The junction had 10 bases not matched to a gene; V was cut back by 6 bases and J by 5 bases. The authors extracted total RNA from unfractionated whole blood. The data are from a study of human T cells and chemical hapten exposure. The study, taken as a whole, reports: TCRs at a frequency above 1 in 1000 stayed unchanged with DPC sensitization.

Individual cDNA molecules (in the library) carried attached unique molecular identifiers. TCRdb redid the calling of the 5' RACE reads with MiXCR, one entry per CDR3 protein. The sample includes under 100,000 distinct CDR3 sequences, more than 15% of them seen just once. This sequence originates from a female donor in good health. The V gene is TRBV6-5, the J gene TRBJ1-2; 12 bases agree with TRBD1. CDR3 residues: CASRGTGGSFEYGYTF. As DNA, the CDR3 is TGTGCCAGCAGGGGGACAGGGGGCTCTTTTGAATATGGCTACACCTTC.